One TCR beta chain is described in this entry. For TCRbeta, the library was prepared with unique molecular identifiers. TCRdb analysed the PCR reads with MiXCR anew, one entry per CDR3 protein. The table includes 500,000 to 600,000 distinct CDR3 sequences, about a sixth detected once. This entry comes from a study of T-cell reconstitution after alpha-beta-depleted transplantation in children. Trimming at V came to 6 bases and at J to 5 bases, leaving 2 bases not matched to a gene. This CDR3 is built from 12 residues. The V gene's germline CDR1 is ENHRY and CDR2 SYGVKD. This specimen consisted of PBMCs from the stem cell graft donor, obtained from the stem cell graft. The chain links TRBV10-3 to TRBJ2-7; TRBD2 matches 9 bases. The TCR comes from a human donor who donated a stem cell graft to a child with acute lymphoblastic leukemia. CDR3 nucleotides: TGTGCCATCAGCGTAGCGGGAGACGAGCAGTACTTC. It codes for CAISVAGDEQYF.